This paragraph covers one T cell receptor (beta chain) sequence. The antigen remains undetermined. These data come from a study of T cells after yellow fever vaccination. In germline, CDR1 is LNHDA, CDR2 SQIVND (reference sequence). This CDR3 comprises 14 residues. V dropped 3 bases and J dropped 3 bases, with 11 bases sitting between them. Study-level points and caveats: Subsequent to the booster, the majority of primary-vaccination clones reappeared (less than 97% CD4, roughly 90% CD8). Contamination of FACS-sorted repertoires by abundant clonotypes from the bulk population could occur. The secondary T-cell response peaked on day 5, not day 15, but was weaker.

TCR cDNA was made by 5'RACE template switching, adding a universal primer site and UMIs. TCRdb fed the 5' RACE reads into MiXCR, producing one record per CDR3 protein. The sample carries 500,000 to 650,000 distinct CDR3 sequences, about 15% recorded once. The receptor was derived from a young man who received the YFV17D yellow fever vaccine. The V gene is TRBV19, the J gene TRBJ1-1; maybe TRBD1 (5 bases). The sequenced sample was PBMCs, obtained less than 6 days after the first yellow fever vaccination. In nucleotides, the CDR3 is TGTGCCAGTAGTATCCATGTGGGGGACACTGAAGCTTTCTTT. It is translated as CASSIHVGDTEAFF.